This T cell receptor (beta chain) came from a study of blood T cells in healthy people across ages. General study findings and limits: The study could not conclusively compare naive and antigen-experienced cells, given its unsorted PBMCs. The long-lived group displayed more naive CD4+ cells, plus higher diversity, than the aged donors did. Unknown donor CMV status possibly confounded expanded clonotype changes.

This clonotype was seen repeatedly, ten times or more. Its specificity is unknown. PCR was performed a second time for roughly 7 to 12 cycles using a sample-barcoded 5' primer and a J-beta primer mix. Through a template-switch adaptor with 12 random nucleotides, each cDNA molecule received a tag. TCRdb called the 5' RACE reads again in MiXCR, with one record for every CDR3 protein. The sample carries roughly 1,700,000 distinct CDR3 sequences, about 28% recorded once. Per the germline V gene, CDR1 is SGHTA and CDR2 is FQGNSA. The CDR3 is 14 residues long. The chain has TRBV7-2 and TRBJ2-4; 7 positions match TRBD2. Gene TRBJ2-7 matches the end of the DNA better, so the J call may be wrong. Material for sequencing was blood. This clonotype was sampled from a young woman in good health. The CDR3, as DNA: TGTGCCAGCAGCTTAGGGACTAGTTCGAGCGAGCAGTACTTC. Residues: CASSLGTSSSEQYF.